A selection of T cell receptor beta chains follows, all from one sample in a study of PD-1 blockade in mismatch repair-deficient tumors. The repertoire was sequenced with immunoSEQ multiplex PCR; TCRdb's copy has only in-frame clones and lacks some. The sample records some 120,000 clones, 88% being singletons. The sample was peripheral blood, taken just over 70 weeks after starting pembrolizumab. These receptor sequences come from an adult with mismatch repair-deficient cancer. The conserved cysteine and the conserved F or W are not part of the CDR3 here.

TRBJ1-5,TRBV5-6,ASSGGTASNQPQH
TRBJ2-7,TRBV28,ASSLLGSEQY
TRBJ2-7,TRBV10-3,AISAGTGGYEQY
TRBJ1-1,TRBV5-1,ASSLGGNTEAF
TRBJ2-7,TRBV27,ASSFSESYEQY
TRBJ2-3,TRBV6-5,ASSSFAGGPDTQY
TRBJ2-7,TRBV23-1,ASSQPGYEQY
TRBJ1-5,TRBV4-3,ASSQDLGKPQH
TRBJ2-1,TRBV7-9,ASSLFPGGEF
TRBJ2-1,TRBV11-2,ASSLDASGSHNEQF
TRBJ2-7,TRBV19,ASNPGGQTYEQY
TRBJ2-2,TRBV11-2,ASSAIRTGELF
TRBJ2-7,TRBV4-1,ASSQGGLGSEQY
TRBJ2-1,TRBV9,ASSVTSGGVRDEQF
TRBJ2-7,TRBV28,ASSFFAYEQY
TRBJ2-3,TRBV27,ASSPGRSLLDRGTQY
TRBJ2-5,TRBV5-6,AIGRQGQETQY
TRBJ2-7,TRBV29-1,SVVDRRSYEQY
TRBJ2-2,TRBV13,ASSLYSGFGELF
TRBJ2-3,TRBV6-4,ASSDSLGGPDTQY
TRBJ2-7,TRBV6-6,ASSYSRAGSGYEQY
TRBJ2-7,TRBV27,ASAGTILYEQY
TRBJ1-3,TRBV2,ASSTTGPSGNTIY
TRBJ1-3,TRBV5-8,ASSYPGGSGNTIY
TRBJ2-7,TRBV7-2,ASSLVSGSEQY
TRBJ2-3,TRBV19,ASSFAGLTDTQY
TRBJ2-1,TRBV10-2,ASSLLAGFNEQF
TRBJ2-3,TRBV10-3,AISESAGTDTQY
TRBJ1-3,TRBV7-8,ASARTPTGTNTIY
TRBJ1-4,TRBV5-8,ASSSGQAATNEKLF
TRBJ1-5,TRBV5-8,ASSLNEGRISNQPQH
TRBJ2-7,TRBV9,ASSVDGESYEQY
TRBJ2-7,TRBV19,ASSAGTYSYEQY
TRBJ2-5,TRBV19,ASSPGLAAFQETQY
TRBJ1-2,TRBV27,ASSGWGQGALLDGYT
TRBJ1-3,TRBV6-5,ASRKVSRSGNTIY
TRBJ2-3,TRBV7-2,ASSLGFLPMYTQY